One and the same sample provided the 12 T cell receptor beta chains below, sequenced in a study of T cells after yellow fever vaccination. One entry per CDR3 protein results from TCRdb running MiXCR on the 5' RACE reads. Of some 390,000 distinct CDR3 sequences listed, 6.2% are singletons. The sample consisted of PBMCs, taken 5 days after the yellow fever booster vaccination. Receptor source: a man aged 30 to 45 who received the YFV17D yellow fever vaccine.

This clonotype was recorded many times. The rearrangement uses TRBV1 and TRBJ2-7. TRBV1 is a recognized pseudogene. The CDR3 runs 16 residues. The CDR3, as DNA: TGCACCAGCAGCCAAGATTTACTAGCGAGGTACTACGAGCAGTACTTC. Translated, it gives CTSSQDLLARYYEQYF.

This clonotype was picked up a small number of times. The CDR3 DNA is TGTGCCAGCAGAAAGACAGGCGGGGGCTTTGGAAACACCATATATTTT. Its protein product is CASRKTGGGFGNTIYF. J is TRBJ1-3 and V is TRBV6-1, with a tentative D call TRBD1 (6 bases). Germline V gene lookup returns CDR1 MNHNS and CDR2 SASEGT. The CDR3 sequence is 16 residues long. The V and J ends lost 6 bases and 3 bases respectively, with 18 bases between them.

The J gene is TRBJ2-7, the V gene TRBV11-2; 8 bases are shared with TRBD1. This CDR3 comprises 15 residues. V lost 1 base, J lost 4 bases, and 6 bases stayed unmatched. Germline V gene data show CDR1 as SGHAT and CDR2 as FQNNGV. Here the CDR3 reads CASSLGGQGKYEQYF. The CDR3 coding sequence is TGTGCCAGCAGCTTAGGAGGACAGGGAAAATACGAGCAGTACTTC.

This clonotype occurred many times. The chain is built from TRBV28 and TRBJ2-7; tentative D call: TRBD2 (6 bases). The CDR3 consists of 15 residues. Germline CDR1 reads MDHEN; CDR2 reads SYDVKM. Trimming pared 5 bases from V and 0 bases from J, leaving 14 bases between. The DNA of the CDR3 is TGTGCCAGCAGTCTGGGACTTAGAAGCTCCTACGAGCAGTACTTC. It translates to CASSLGLRSSYEQYF.

This clonotype was observed many times. The CDR3 protein is CASSLALGNYGYTF. CDR3 nucleotides: TGCGCCAGCAGCTTGGCCTTGGGGAACTATGGCTACACCTTC. V is TRBV5-1 and J is TRBJ1-2; D gene ambiguous. V gave up 0 bases and J gave up 2 bases, with 8 bases separating them. The CDR3 covers 14 residues. Germline V gene data show CDR1 as SGHRS and CDR2 as YFSETQ.

The rearrangement links TRBV20-1 to TRBJ2-3, with 10 positions matching TRBD2. This CDR3 spans 15 amino acids. Germline lookup yields CDR1 DFQATT and CDR2 SNEGSKA (reference sequence). This CDR3 reads CRIQREGVDTDTQYF. The CDR3 region has the DNA TGCAGAATCCAGCGGGAGGGAGTGGACACAGATACGCAGTATTTT.

In its sample, this clonotype was seen many times. The gene calls are TRBV18 and TRBJ2-1; D remains unclear. CDR1 is KGHSH and CDR2 is LQKENI in the germline V gene. The CDR3 contains 13 residues. V was shortened by 2 bases and J by 10 bases, with 12 bases between the two germline ends. The chain's CDR3 is CASSPALSGEQFF. DNA for the CDR3: TGTGCCAGCTCACCAGCTTTATCCGGGGAGCAGTTCTTC.

This chain links TRBV6-1 with TRBJ2-3; TRBD1 agrees at 8 bases. The V segment lost 10 bases and the J segment 1 base; nucleotides outside the gene matches: 4. The germline gives CDR1 MNHNS, CDR2 SASEGT. The CDR3 is 13 residues long. This CDR3 is CAIKQGGTDTQYF. Written as DNA, the CDR3 is TGTGCCATCAAACAGGGGGGCACAGATACGCAGTATTTT.

This clonotype was observed at least ten times. The gene calls are TRBV7-8 and TRBJ2-3, with 7 nucleotides matching TRBD2. With 2 bases clipped from V and 7 bases from J, the junction kept 3 bases outside the gene matches. The germline gives CDR1 SGHVS, CDR2 FQNEAQ. CDR3 length: 13 residues. In DNA form, the CDR3 reads TGTGCCAGCAGCTTAACTAGCGCTAATACGCAGTATTTT. This sequence encodes CASSLTSANTQYF.

This clonotype came up many times. The chain joins TRBV19 to TRBJ2-1; 8 bases fit TRBD2. This CDR3 is 17 amino acids long. Germline loops: CDR1 LNHDA, CDR2 SQIVND (reference sequence). V gave up 5 bases and J gave up 0 bases; unmatched junction bases: 9. CDR3 DNA sequence: TGTGCCAGTAGTTTGGGGGTAGCGGGGAGCTCCTACAATGAGCAGTTCTTC. Translating gives CASSLGVAGSSYNEQFF.

This chain joins TRBV7-9 and TRBJ2-1; tentatively, D is TRBD1 (6 bases). V lost 5 bases to trimming and J lost 4 bases, with 12 bases between them. The CDR3 has 14 amino acids. Germline V gene sequence: CDR1 SEHNR, CDR2 FQNEAQ (reference sequence). This CDR3 reads CASSGEDRYNEQFF. The CDR3 DNA reads as TGTGCCAGCAGCGGGGAAGACAGGTACAATGAGCAGTTCTTC.

This clonotype was seen a few times. The rearrangement joins TRBV7-9 to TRBJ2-7, with TRBD1 identical over 8 bases. This CDR3 region has 17 residues. V dropped 2 bases and J dropped 3; count of bases not matched to a gene: 12. The germline CDR1 and CDR2 sequences are SEHNR and FQNEAQ (reference sequence). The DNA of the CDR3 is TGTGCCAGCAGCTTATCTTTAGGCGGGACAGGAGACTACGAGCAGTACTTC. Protein sequence: CASSLSLGGTGDYEQYF.